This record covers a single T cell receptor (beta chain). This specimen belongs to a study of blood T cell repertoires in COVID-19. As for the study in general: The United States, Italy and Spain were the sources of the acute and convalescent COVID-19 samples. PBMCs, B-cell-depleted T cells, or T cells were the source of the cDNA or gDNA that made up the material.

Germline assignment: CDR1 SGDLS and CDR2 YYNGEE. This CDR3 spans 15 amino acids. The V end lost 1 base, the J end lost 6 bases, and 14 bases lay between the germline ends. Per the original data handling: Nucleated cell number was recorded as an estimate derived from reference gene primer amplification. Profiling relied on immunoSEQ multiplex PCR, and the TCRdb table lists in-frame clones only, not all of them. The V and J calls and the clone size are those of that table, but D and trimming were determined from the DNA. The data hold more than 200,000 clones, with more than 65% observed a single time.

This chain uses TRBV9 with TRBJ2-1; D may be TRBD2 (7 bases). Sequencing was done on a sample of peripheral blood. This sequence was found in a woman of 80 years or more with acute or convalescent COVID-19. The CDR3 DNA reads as TGTGCCAGCAGCGTAATGCAGGGAGGGGGCAATGAGCAGTTCTTC. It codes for CASSVMQGGGNEQFF.